Included here is one T cell receptor (beta chain) sequence, with context. Its antigen is undetermined. This sample is drawn from a study of cytomegalovirus exposure and HLA in healthy donors. The study's findings and limits: TRBV6-2, TRBV6-3 and some other V segments were excluded as indistinguishable.

With 4 bases clipped from V and 3 bases from J, the junction kept 2 bases outside the gene matches. The CDR3 is made up of 12 amino acids. Germline CDR1 is GTSNPN and CDR2 is SVGIG (reference sequence). 60 Vbeta and 13 Jbeta primers were used in PCR. The protocol was immunoSEQ multiplex PCR, while the TCRdb copy is restricted to in-frame clones and leaves out a portion. The sample records under 200,000 clones, 60% to 85% being singletons. The sample taken for sequencing was PBMCs. V gene TRBV30 combines with J gene TRBJ1-1, with 7 bases fitting TRBD1. The clonotype was recovered from a woman in her thirties or forties in good health and CMV-seropositive. DNA for the CDR3: TGTGCCTGGATAGGGACAGACACTGAAGCTTTCTTT. Its protein is CAWIGTDTEAFF.